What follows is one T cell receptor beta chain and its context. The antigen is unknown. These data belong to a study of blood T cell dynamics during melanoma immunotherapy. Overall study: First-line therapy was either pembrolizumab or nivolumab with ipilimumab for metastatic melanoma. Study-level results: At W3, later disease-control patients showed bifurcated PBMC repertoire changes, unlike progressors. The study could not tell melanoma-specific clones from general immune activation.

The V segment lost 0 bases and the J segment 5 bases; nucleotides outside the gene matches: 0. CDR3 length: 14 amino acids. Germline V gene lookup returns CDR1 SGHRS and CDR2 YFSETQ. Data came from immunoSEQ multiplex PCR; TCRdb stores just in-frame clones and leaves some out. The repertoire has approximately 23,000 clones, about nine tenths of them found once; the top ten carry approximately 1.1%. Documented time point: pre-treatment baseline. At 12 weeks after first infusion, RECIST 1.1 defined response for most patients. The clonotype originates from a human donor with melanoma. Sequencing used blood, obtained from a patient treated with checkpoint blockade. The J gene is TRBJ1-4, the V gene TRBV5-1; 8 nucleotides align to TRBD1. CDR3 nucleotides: TGCGCCAGCAGCTTGGGACAGGGGAATGAAAAACTGTTTTTT. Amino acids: CASSLGQGNEKLFF. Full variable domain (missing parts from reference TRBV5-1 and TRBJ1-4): KAGVTQTPRYLIKTRGQQVTLSCSPISGHRSVSWYQQTPGQGLQFLFEYFSETQRNKGNFPGRFSGRQFSNSRSEMNVSTLELGDSALYLCASSLGQGNEKLFFGSGTQLSVL.